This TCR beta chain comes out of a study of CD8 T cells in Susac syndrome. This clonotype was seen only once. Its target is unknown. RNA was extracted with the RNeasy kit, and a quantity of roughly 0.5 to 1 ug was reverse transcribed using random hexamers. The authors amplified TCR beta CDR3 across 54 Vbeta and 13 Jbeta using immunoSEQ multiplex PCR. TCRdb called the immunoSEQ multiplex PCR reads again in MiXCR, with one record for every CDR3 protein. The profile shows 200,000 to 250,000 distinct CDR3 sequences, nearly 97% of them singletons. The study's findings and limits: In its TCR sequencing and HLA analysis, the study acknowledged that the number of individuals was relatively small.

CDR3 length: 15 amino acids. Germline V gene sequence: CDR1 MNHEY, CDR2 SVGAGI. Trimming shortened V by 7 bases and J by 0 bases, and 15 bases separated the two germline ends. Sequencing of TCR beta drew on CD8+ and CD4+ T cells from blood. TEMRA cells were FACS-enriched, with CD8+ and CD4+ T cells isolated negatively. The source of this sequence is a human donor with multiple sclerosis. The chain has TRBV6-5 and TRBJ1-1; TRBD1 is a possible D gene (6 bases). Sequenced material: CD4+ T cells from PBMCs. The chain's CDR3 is CASIGRGVMNTEAFF. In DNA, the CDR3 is TGTGCCAGCATTGGAAGGGGGGTAATGAACACTGAAGCTTTCTTT.